A single sample gave rise to the 30 T cell receptor beta chains below, sequenced in a study of early T cells in non-severe SARS-CoV-2 infection. Each CDR3 protein gets one entry after TCRdb re-called the 5' RACE reads with MiXCR. The sample gives more than 75,000 distinct CDR3 sequences, approximately 15% of which show up once; 6.1% is in the top ten. Sequencing was performed on whole blood. All receptors derive from an adult who was a healthcare worker with PCR-confirmed SARS-CoV-2 infection or an uninfected control (not recorded which).

This clonotype was recorded once. The chain carries TRBV6-6 and TRBJ2-7; TRBD1 aligns across 9 bases. The J segment lost 3 bases and the V segment lost 0 bases, leaving 6 bases of the junction unmatched. CDR1 MNHNY and CDR2 SVGAGI come from the germline V gene (reference sequence). CDR3 length: 16 amino acids. CDR3 DNA sequence: TGTGCCAGCAGTTACTCGGGGGGACAGGGCGGCTACGAGCAGTACTTC. Amino acids: CASSYSGGQGGYEQYF.

A few counts support this clonotype. The CDR3 sequence: CASSHQENTEAFF. As DNA, the CDR3 is TGTGCCAGCAGTCATCAGGAGAACACTGAAGCTTTCTTT. J is TRBJ1-1 and V is TRBV3-1; D is undetermined. CDR3 length: 13 residues. Germline values: CDR1 LGHDT, CDR2 YNNKEL (reference sequence). Trimming removed 6 bases from V and 1 base from J, with 9 bases in between.

In this sample, this clonotype turned up a few times. The V and J genes are TRBV9 and TRBJ2-7, with D unresolved. V gave up 0 bases and J gave up 2 bases, with 9 bases separating them. The germline gives CDR1 SGDLS, CDR2 YYNGEE. This CDR3 spans 14 amino acids. The CDR3 reads CASSVDLVPYEQYF. CDR3 coding DNA: TGTGCCAGCAGCGTAGATCTAGTCCCCTACGAGCAGTACTTC.

V and J are TRBV28 and TRBJ1-1, with a tentative D call TRBD1 (5 bases). This CDR3 region has 13 residues. Germline V lookup: CDR1 MDHEN, CDR2 SYDVKM. V was shortened by 6 bases and J by 8 bases, with 16 bases between the two germline ends. CDR3 sequence reads: CASSRGTGVEAFF. In DNA, the CDR3 is TGTGCCAGCAGCCGTGGGACGGGAGTAGAAGCTTTCTTT.

This clonotype was counted only a few times. The genes are TRBV6-5 and TRBJ2-7, with D unresolved. Germline V gene sequence: CDR1 MNHEY, CDR2 SVGAGI. Trimming took off 9 bases at V and 3 bases at J, with 21 bases between the two ends. The CDR3 totals 15 residues. The CDR3 DNA reads TGTGCCAGTTGGCCAGCCCCACGAGATAGCTACGAGCAGTACTTC. This gives the protein CASWPAPRDSYEQYF.

This clonotype turned up a few times. CDR3 loop: CAISGDYEQYF. In DNA form, the CDR3 reads TGTGCCATCAGTGGTGACTACGAGCAGTACTTC. J is TRBJ2-7 and V is TRBV10-3; D unresolved. This CDR3 is built from 11 residues. The germline CDR1 and CDR2 sequences are ENHRY and SYGVKD. V lost 4 bases, J lost 3 bases, and 4 bases lay in between.

The V gene is TRBV7-2, the J gene TRBJ1-2, with D maybe TRBD1 (6 bases). Germline V gene sequence: CDR1 SGHTA, CDR2 FQGNSA. V shed 5 bases and J shed 5 bases, with 12 bases lying between them. This CDR3 spans 13 amino acids. The CDR3 protein is CASSRQVRYGYTF. CDR3 in DNA: TGTGCCAGCAGCCGACAGGTCCGTTATGGCTACACCTTC. The complete variable domain, with remaining parts taken from reference TRBV7-2 and TRBJ1-2, reads GAGVSQSPSNKVTEKGKDVELRCDPISGHTALYWYRQSLGQGLEFLIYFQGNSAPDKSGLPSDRFSAERTGGSVSTLTIQRTQQEDSAVYLCASSRQVRYGYTFGSGTRLTVV.

This clonotype was seen repeatedly, ten times or more. The chain carries TRBV7-3 and TRBJ2-2; the match to TRBD2 covers 9 bases. Germline CDR1 reads SGHTA; CDR2 reads FQGTGA. Trimming cost V 6 bases and J 1 base; bases outside gene matches: 3. The CDR3 loop spans 15 amino acids. The CDR3 nucleotides are TGTGCCAGCAGGGGGACTAGCTTGAACACCGGGGAGCTGTTTTTT. Encoded protein: CASRGTSLNTGELFF.

The chain joins TRBV7-2 to TRBJ2-3; the D is unclear. V was pared by 6 bases and J by 0 bases, with 4 bases between. This CDR3 region has 12 residues. Germline assignment: CDR1 SGHTA and CDR2 FQGNSA. The CDR3 nucleotides are TGTGCCAGCAGAAGGAGCACAGATACGCAGTATTTT. It codes for CASRRSTDTQYF.

This clonotype was seen a few times. The chain employs TRBV19 and TRBJ2-1; TRBD2 aligns across 10 bases. Germline CDR1 and CDR2: LNHDA and SQIVND (reference sequence). CDR3 length equals 15 residues. V shed 6 bases, J shed 4 bases, and the junction held 6 bases outside the gene matches. The CDR3 loop is CASRITSGNYNEQFF. In nucleotides, the CDR3 is TGTGCCAGTAGGATCACTAGCGGGAATTACAATGAGCAGTTCTTC.

A few counts support this clonotype. This chain connects TRBV10-1 to TRBJ2-3; D perhaps matches TRBD1 (5 bases). This CDR3 comprises 17 residues. Germline V CDR1 and CDR2: WNHNN, SYGVQD (reference sequence). Trimming left V 0 bases short and J 4 bases short, with 17 bases between. This CDR3 reads CASSESIQGVRADTQYF. The DNA for the CDR3 is TGCGCCAGCAGTGAGTCGATCCAGGGCGTCCGGGCAGATACGCAGTATTTT.

The chain carries TRBV10-3 and TRBJ1-1; tentative D call: TRBD1 (6 bases). The V end lost 6 bases, the J end lost 0 bases, and 17 bases lay between the germline ends. This CDR3 spans 16 amino acids. CDR1 and CDR2 from the germline V gene are ENHRY and SYGVKD. The CDR3 here is CAISREGGRVNTEAFF. The CDR3 DNA follows: TGTGCCATCAGCCGAGAAGGGGGTCGGGTGAACACTGAAGCTTTCTTT.

The rearrangement links TRBV27 to TRBJ2-3, with 7 bases fitting TRBD2. This CDR3 region has 15 residues. CDR1 is MNHEY, CDR2 SMNVEV, per germline (reference sequence). V shed 2 bases, J shed 1 base, and the junction held 3 bases outside the gene matches. CDR3 nucleotides: TGTGCCAGCAGTTTAGCGGGGGTTGGCACAGATACGCAGTATTTT. Its protein product is CASSLAGVGTDTQYF.

This clonotype occurred a few times. This sequence joins TRBV5-1 and TRBJ2-2, with D hard to call. Germline lookup yields CDR1 SGHRS and CDR2 YFSETQ. V lost 2 bases and J lost 3, with 14 bases in between. The CDR3 is 16 residues long. The chain's CDR3 is CASSLPTWQDTGELFF. The CDR3 DNA reads as TGCGCCAGCAGCTTACCTACGTGGCAAGACACCGGGGAGCTGTTTTTT.

In its sample, this clonotype was seen many times. The V gene is TRBV7-8, the J gene TRBJ1-1; D is undetermined. There are 12 residues in the CDR3. CDR1 is SGHVS and CDR2 is FQNEAQ in the germline V gene. V was pared by 2 bases and J by 10 bases, with 11 bases between. The CDR3 coding sequence is TGTGCCAGCAGCTTATTAGAGGCTACAGCTTTCTTT. Translation: CASSLLEATAFF.

This clonotype was observed a few times. For the CDR3, the DNA is TGTGCCAGCAGCTTGGTATGGCTAGCGGGTAGGATGACAGATACGCAGTATTTT. Its protein is CASSLVWLAGRMTDTQYF. This chain joins TRBV5-6 and TRBJ2-3; 8 bases agree with TRBD2. This CDR3 contains 18 residues. The trim removed 0 bases at V and 3 bases at J, leaving 12 bases unmatched. Germline V lookup: CDR1 SGHDT, CDR2 YYEEEE. The complete variable domain, with remaining parts taken from reference TRBV5-6 and TRBJ2-3, reads DAGVTQSPTHLIKTRGQQVTLRCSPKSGHDTVSWYQQALGQGPQFIFQYYEEEERQRGNFPDRFSGHQFPNYSSELNVNALLLGDSALYLCASSLVWLAGRMTDTQYFGPGTRLTVL.

The genes are TRBV2 and TRBJ1-1; D is unclear. Germline V gene lookup returns CDR1 SNHLY and CDR2 FYNNEI. The CDR3 totals 13 residues. The ends were cut back, 8 bases at V and 1 base at J, with 11 bases in the middle. DNA for the CDR3: TGTGCCAGCGTGGATGTCGGGAACACTGAAGCTTTCTTT. This codes for CASVDVGNTEAFF.

This sequence joins TRBV6-2 or TRBV6-3 and TRBJ1-2; D is unclear. The length of the CDR3 is 15 residues. Germline V gene data show CDR1 as MNHEY and CDR2 as SVGEGT. V lost 2 bases to trimming and J lost 4 bases, with 14 bases between them. CDR3 sequence (DNA): TGTGCCAGCAGTTACCGCCAGCCGGGTAGCTATGGCTACACCTTC. Its protein product is CASSYRQPGSYGYTF.

This clonotype has a single count. The junction differs from germline at one of its ends, possibly a read error. V usage is TRBV7-7 and J usage is TRBJ2-1; perhaps TRBD2 as D (5 bases). The CDR3 is made up of 14 amino acids. Germline values: CDR1 SSHAT, CDR2 FNYEAQ (reference sequence). CDR3 nucleotides: TGTGCTAGCAGCTTGTTCGGGAAGGACAATGAGCAGTTCTTC. Encoded protein: CASSLFGKDNEQFF.

The rearrangement links TRBV20-1 to TRBJ1-5; 7 bases map to TRBD1. The CDR3 loop spans 17 amino acids. Germline lookup yields CDR1 DFQATT and CDR2 SNEGSKA (reference sequence). Germline trimming cut 1 base from V and 0 bases from J; bases unmatched to any gene: 9. The CDR3 spells CSARGKDRSYSNQPQHF. The CDR3 region has the DNA TGCAGTGCTAGAGGAAAGGACAGGAGCTATAGCAATCAGCCCCAGCATTTT.

Comment on this clonotype: Germline and junction disagree at one end, which may indicate a read error. This chain links TRBV28 with TRBJ2-7; TRBD1 matches 10 bases. The V gene's germline CDR1 is MDHEN and CDR2 SYDVKM. The length of the CDR3 is 16 residues. The CDR3 DNA is TGCGCCAGCAGTTTAAGGGACAGGGGTTTCCTCTACGAGCAGTACTTC. Protein product: CASSLRDRGFLYEQYF.

The rearrangement uses TRBV2 and TRBJ1-1; D is ambiguous. The germline CDR1 and CDR2 sequences are SNHLY and FYNNEI. The CDR3 sequence is 14 residues long. V was cut by 2 bases and J by 1 base, with 8 bases left in between. DNA of the CDR3: TGTGCCAGCAGTGAATGGGTCAAGAACACTGAAGCTTTCTTT. Protein product: CASSEWVKNTEAFF.

The chain uses TRBV7-2 and TRBJ2-1; TRBD2 agrees at 12 bases. The junction had 13 bases not matched to a gene; V was cut back by 10 bases and J by 0 bases. The CDR3 sequence is 18 residues long. Germline V gene sequence: CDR1 SGHTA, CDR2 FQGNSA. This chain's CDR3 is CATAWLAGGLLSYNEQFF. For the CDR3, the DNA is TGTGCCACGGCCTGGCTAGCGGGGGGGCTCCTCTCCTACAATGAGCAGTTCTTC.

This chain joins TRBV6-5 and TRBJ2-7, with TRBD1 as a possible D gene (6 bases). Between the trimmed V and J ends, which lost 1 base and 0 bases, there was a span of 10 bases. The CDR3 runs 15 residues. Looked up from germline, CDR1 is MNHEY and CDR2 is SVGAGI. The DNA of the CDR3 is TGTGCCAGCAGTTACTTAACAGGGAGCTCCTACGAGCAGTACTTC. Its translation: CASSYLTGSSYEQYF.

This clonotype appeared a few times. The chain joins TRBV7-2 to TRBJ2-1; D ambiguous. CDR3 length: 15 residues. V was clipped by 3 bases and J by 0 bases, with 9 bases between them. Germline lookup yields CDR1 SGHTA and CDR2 FQGNSA. CDR3 in DNA: TGTGCCAGCAGCTTCAGCGCGAGCTCCTACAATGAGCAGTTCTTC. Translation gives CASSFSASSYNEQFF. Full variable domain (remainder filled in from reference TRBV7-2 and TRBJ2-1): GAGVSQSPSNKVTEKGKDVELRCDPISGHTALYWYRQSLGQGLEFLIYFQGNSAPDKSGLPSDRFSAERTGGSVSTLTIQRTQQEDSAVYLCASSFSASSYNEQFFGPGTRLTVL.

This clonotype was counted ten times or more. This rearrangement joins TRBV7-9 to TRBJ2-2; D remains ambiguous. The CDR3 extends over 13 amino acids. Deletions cut 3 bases from V and 2 bases from J, with 4 bases between. Germline V lookup: CDR1 SEHNR, CDR2 FQNEAQ (reference sequence). The chain's CDR3 is CASSFRNTGELFF. The CDR3, as DNA: TGTGCCAGCAGCTTCCGCAACACCGGGGAGCTGTTTTTT.

The sample holds many counts of this clonotype. The chain joins TRBV5-1 to TRBJ1-5, with D perhaps matching TRBD1 (6 bases). Germline V gene sequence: CDR1 SGHRS, CDR2 YFSETQ. This CDR3 contains 14 residues. The germline V and J ends were trimmed by 1 base and 7 bases, with 12 bases remaining between them. CDR3 sequence reads: CASSLSGGAQPQHF. The DNA for the CDR3 is TGCGCCAGCAGCTTGTCGGGGGGCGCACAGCCCCAGCATTTT.

This clonotype was recorded a few times. CDR3 region: CAWSVQEGRSYEQYF. CDR3 in DNA: TGTGCCTGGAGTGTACAGGAGGGCAGGTCCTACGAGCAGTACTTC. The gene calls are TRBV30 and TRBJ2-7, with D perhaps TRBD2 (6 bases). This CDR3 region has 15 residues. The V end was cut by 0 bases, the J end by 1 base, with 13 bases between. The germline CDR1 and CDR2 sequences are GTSNPN and SVGIG (reference sequence).

In regard to this clonotype: An end of the junction differs from the germline gene, which may be a read error. This chain connects TRBV6-5 to TRBJ1-6, with TRBD1 matching over 9 bases. Germline assignment: CDR1 MNHEY and CDR2 SVGAGI. The CDR3 sequence is 16 residues long. The CDR3 DNA reads TGTGCCAGCATTCCGGACAGGGGCTCCTATAATTCACCCCTCCATTTT. It encodes CASIPDRGSYNSPLHF.

Many counts were recorded for this clonotype. The chain uses TRBV7-9 and TRBJ1-6; perhaps TRBD1 as D (5 bases). The CDR3 is made up of 15 amino acids. V lost 0 bases and J 9 bases, leaving 12 bases between the germline ends. In germline, CDR1 is SEHNR, CDR2 FQNEAQ (reference sequence). The CDR3, as DNA: TGTGCCAGCAGCTTAGCACAGGCTTTGGCTTCACCCCTCCACTTT. Translated: CASSLAQALASPLHF.